This TCR beta chain was sequenced in a study of TIL therapy for anti-PD-1-resistant metastatic lung cancer. The overall study: Progressing patients received lymphodepletion, expanded TIL infusion and IL-2. Median patient age was about 55, ranging 38-75 years. Tumors carried a median around 1.4 non-synonymous mutations per megabase.

Sequencing used immunoSEQ v3. Sequencing used immunoSEQ multiplex PCR; TCRdb keeps in-frame clones, though not all of them. Of more than 50,000 clones in the sample, roughly 84% were seen once. Time point given: pre-treatment sample, taken before nivolumab and TIL therapy. Germline V gene lookup returns CDR1 WNHNN and CDR2 SYGVQD (reference sequence). The CDR3 has 15 amino acids. Trimming shortened V by 5 bases and J by 0 bases, and 11 bases separated the two germline ends. Source: blood, taken at baseline. This chain links TRBV10-1 with TRBJ2-1; maybe TRBD1 (5 bases). This TCR derives from a person aged 25-79 years with non-small cell lung cancer. The CDR3 spells CASSPYRSSYNEQFF. The CDR3 DNA reads TGCGCCAGCAGTCCCTACAGGAGCTCCTACAATGAGCAGTTCTTC.